This T cell receptor beta chain was sequenced in a study of blood T cell repertoires in COVID-19. Turning to the study itself: From the United States, Italy and Spain came samples of acute and convalescent COVID-19. Sample material is recorded as cDNA or gDNA derived from T cells, B-cell-depleted T cells, or PBMCs.

Methods used by the authors: Amplification from reference gene primers served as the basis for estimated nucleated cell counts. This table comes from immunoSEQ multiplex PCR, and its TCRdb copy is limited to in-frame clones, with some not included. Clonal size and the V and J genes are those of that table, whereas D and trimming came from the DNA. The sample has 170,000 or so clones, roughly 87% seen once. The CDR3 sequence is 16 residues long. The ends were cut back, 2 bases at V and 5 bases at J, with 19 bases in the middle. The V gene's germline CDR1 is MDHEN and CDR2 SYDVKM. The material sequenced was peripheral blood. J is TRBJ2-7 and V is TRBV28; weak D call: TRBD1 (5 bases). The sequence was collected from a woman aged 70-85 years with COVID-19, enrolled during active disease. The DNA of the CDR3 is TGTGCCAGCAGTTTAAGTTCAAGGGGTGGATCGGACGAGCAGTACTTC. The encoded protein is CASSLSSRGGSDEQYF.